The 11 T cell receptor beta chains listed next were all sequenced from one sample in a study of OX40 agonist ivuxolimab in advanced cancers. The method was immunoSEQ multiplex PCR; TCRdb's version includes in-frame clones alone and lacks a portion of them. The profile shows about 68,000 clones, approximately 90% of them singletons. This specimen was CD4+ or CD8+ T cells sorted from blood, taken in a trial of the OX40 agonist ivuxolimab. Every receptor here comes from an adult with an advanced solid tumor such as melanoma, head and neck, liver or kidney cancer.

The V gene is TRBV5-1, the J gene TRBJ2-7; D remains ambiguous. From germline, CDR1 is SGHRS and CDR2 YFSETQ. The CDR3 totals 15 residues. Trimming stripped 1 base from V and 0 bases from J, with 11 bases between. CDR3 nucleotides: TGCGCCAGCAGCTTGAGTTCCAGGACCTCCTACGAGCAGTACTTC. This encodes CASSLSSRTSYEQYF.

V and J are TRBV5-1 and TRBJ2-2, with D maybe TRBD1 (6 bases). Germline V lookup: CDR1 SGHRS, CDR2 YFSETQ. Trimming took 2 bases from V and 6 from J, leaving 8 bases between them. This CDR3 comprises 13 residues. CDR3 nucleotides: TGCGCCAGCAGCTTTCAGGGGCCCGGGGAGCTGTTTTTT. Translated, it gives CASSFQGPGELFF.

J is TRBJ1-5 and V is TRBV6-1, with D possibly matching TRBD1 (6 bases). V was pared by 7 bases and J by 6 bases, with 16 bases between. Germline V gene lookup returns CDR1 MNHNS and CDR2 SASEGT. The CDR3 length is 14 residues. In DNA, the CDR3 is TGTGCCAGCAAGGGGGGTCCCAGGACTCAGCCCCAGCATTTT. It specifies CASKGGPRTQPQHF.

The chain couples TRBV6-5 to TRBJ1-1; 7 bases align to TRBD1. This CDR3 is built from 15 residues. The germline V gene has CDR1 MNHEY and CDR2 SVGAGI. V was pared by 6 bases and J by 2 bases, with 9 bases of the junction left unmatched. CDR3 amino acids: CASSYRGLVNTEAFF. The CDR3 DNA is TGTGCCAGCAGCTACAGGGGACTGGTAAACACTGAAGCTTTCTTT.

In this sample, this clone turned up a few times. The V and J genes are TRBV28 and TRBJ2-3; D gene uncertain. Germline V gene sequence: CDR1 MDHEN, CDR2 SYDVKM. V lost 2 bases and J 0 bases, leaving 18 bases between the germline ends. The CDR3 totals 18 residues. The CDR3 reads CASSLPPPGWPSTDTQYF. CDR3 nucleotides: TGTGCCAGCAGTTTACCCCCCCCAGGTTGGCCTAGCACAGATACGCAGTATTTT.

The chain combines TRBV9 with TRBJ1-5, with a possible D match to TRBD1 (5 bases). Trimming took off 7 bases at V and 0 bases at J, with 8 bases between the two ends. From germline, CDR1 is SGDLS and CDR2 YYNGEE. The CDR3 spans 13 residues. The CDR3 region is CASGTDSNQPQHF. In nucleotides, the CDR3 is TGTGCCAGCGGGACGGATAGCAATCAGCCCCAGCATTTT.

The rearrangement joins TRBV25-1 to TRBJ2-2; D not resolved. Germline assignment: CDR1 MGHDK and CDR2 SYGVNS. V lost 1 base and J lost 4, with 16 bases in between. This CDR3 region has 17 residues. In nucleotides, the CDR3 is TGTGCCAGCAGTGAATCCCAGGCTAGACTGGGCACCGGGGAGCTGTTTTTT. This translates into CASSESQARLGTGELFF.

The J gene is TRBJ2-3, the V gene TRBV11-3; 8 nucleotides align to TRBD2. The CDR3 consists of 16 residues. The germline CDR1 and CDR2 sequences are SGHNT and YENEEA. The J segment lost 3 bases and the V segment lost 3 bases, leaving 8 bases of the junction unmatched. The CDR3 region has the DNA TGTGCCAGCAGCTTGGAGAGCGGGGGAGGTACAGATACGCAGTATTTT. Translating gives CASSLESGGGTDTQYF.

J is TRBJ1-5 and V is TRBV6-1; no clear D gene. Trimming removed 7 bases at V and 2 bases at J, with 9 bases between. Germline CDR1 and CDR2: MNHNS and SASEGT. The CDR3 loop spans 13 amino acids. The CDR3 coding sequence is TGTGCCAGCAAAAAGAACGGCAATCAGCCCCAGCATTTT. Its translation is CASKKNGNQPQHF.

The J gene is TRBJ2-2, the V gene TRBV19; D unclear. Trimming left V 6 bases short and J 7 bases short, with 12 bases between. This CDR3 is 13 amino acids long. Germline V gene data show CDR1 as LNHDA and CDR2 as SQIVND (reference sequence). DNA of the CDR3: TGTGCCAGTAGGCCGTGGTTGAACGGGGAGCTGTTTTTT. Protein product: CASRPWLNGELFF.

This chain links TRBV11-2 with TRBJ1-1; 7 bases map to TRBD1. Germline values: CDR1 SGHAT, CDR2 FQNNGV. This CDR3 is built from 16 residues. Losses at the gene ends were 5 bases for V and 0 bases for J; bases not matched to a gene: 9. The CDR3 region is CASSPRTGRLNTEAFF. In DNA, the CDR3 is TGTGCCAGCAGCCCGCGGACAGGACGACTGAACACTGAAGCTTTCTTT.